The rows below give T cell receptor beta chains drawn from one sample of a study of T cells in Graves' hyperthyroidism and ophthalmopathy. Each CDR3 protein gets one entry after TCRdb re-called the multiplex PCR reads with MiXCR. The repertoire holds 700,000 or so distinct CDR3 sequences, with approximately 16% as singletons. The sequenced material came from blood. The receptor source for this set is a man between 18 and 35 years old with Graves' hyperthyroidism. Each CDR3 is given with its conserved first and last residue. A D gene is named only where the DNA matches it firmly. Only part of the rows carry a size: once, few, many, or a class if the clone is expanded.

clone_size	j_call	v_call	d_call	cdr3_aa	cdr3_nt
many	TRBJ2-2	TRBV7-9	TRBD1	CASRLGTANTGELFF	TGTGCCAGCAGGCTGGGGACAGCTAACACCGGGGAGCTGTTTTTT
NA	TRBJ2-1	TRBV11-3	TRBD2	CASSLIRGSSYNEQFF	TGTGCCAGCAGCCTGATACGCGGGAGCTCCTACAATGAGCAGTTCTTC
NA	TRBJ2-7	TRBV19	TRBD1	CATIAQGTGSTYEQYF	TGTGCCACCATAGCCCAGGGGACAGGATCCACCTACGAGCAGTACTTC
many	TRBJ2-1	TRBV2	NA	CASSEIRPRDEQFF	TGTGCCAGCAGTGAGATTAGGCCGAGGGATGAGCAGTTCTTC
many	TRBJ1-5	TRBV24-1	NA	CATSDSRTGNQPQHF	TGTGCCACCAGTGATTCTAGGACAGGCAATCAGCCCCAGCATTTT
few	TRBJ1-1	TRBV6-5	NA	CASSYFYGNPEAFF	TGTGCCAGCAGTTACTTCTACGGGAACCCTGAAGCTTTCTTT
many	TRBJ2-1	TRBV12-3/TRBV12-4	NA	CASSPRGTAYNEQFF	TGTGCCAGCAGTCCGCGCGGGACAGCATACAATGAGCAGTTCTTC
few	TRBJ1-2	TRBV29-1	NA	CSVQGSNGYTF	TGCAGCGTCCAGGGTTCCAATGGCTACACCTTC
many	TRBJ2-7	TRBV12-3/TRBV12-4	NA	CASSFRGASEQYF	TGTGCCAGCAGTTTTAGAGGGGCCAGCGAGCAGTACTTC
many	TRBJ2-1	TRBV7-3	NA	CASSLAGGGANEQFF	TGTGCCAGCAGCTTAGCGGGCGGAGGGGCCAATGAGCAGTTCTTC
many	TRBJ2-3	TRBV12-3/TRBV12-4	TRBD2	CASGSSGVTDTQYF	TGTGCCAGCGGATCTAGCGGAGTCACAGATACGCAGTATTTT
few	TRBJ2-2	TRBV20-1	NA	CSALRVSTRPGELFF	TGCAGTGCTCTTAGAGTTTCGACTCGTCCGGGGGAGCTGTTTTTT
many	TRBJ1-1	TRBV7-9	NA	CASGRGESAFF	TGTGCCAGCGGCAGGGGTGAGTCGGCTTTCTTT
NA	TRBJ2-7	TRBV2	TRBD2	CASSVLAGLSSYEQYF	TGTGCCAGCAGCGTACTAGCGGGACTTAGCTCCTACGAGCAGTACTTC
NA	TRBJ2-3	TRBV6-1	TRBD2	CASSPPGGTRTDTQYF	TGTGCCAGCAGTCCTCCCGGGGGGACTAGAACAGATACGCAGTATTTT
NA	TRBJ1-1	TRBV6-1	TRBD1	CASRKQGMWTEAFF	TGTGCCAGCAGAAAACAGGGGATGTGGACTGAAGCTTTCTTT
many	TRBJ2-1	TRBV12-3/TRBV12-4	TRBD2	CASSQAGEGWNEQFF	TGTGCCAGCAGCCAAGCGGGAGAGGGATGGAATGAGCAGTTCTTC
many	TRBJ1-1	TRBV24-1	NA	CATSEGANTEAFF	TGTGCCACCAGTGAAGGTGCGAACACTGAAGCTTTCTTT
NA	TRBJ2-7	TRBV7-2	TRBD2	CASSGPGTSGRTAVYEQYF	TGTGCCAGCAGCGGCCCCGGGACTAGCGGGAGAACAGCGGTGTACGAGCAGTACTTC
NA	TRBJ1-1	TRBV19	NA	CASSIGFTGRYTEAFF	TGTGCCAGTAGTATAGGGTTTACCGGGAGATACACTGAAGCTTTCTTT
many	TRBJ2-5	TRBV7-9	NA	CASSHPLSGQETQYF	TGTGCCAGCAGCCACCCCTTATCAGGCCAAGAGACCCAGTACTTC
NA	TRBJ2-2	TRBV30	TRBD2	CAWEPGGGPTGELFF	TGTGCCTGGGAACCCGGGGGGGGTCCCACCGGGGAGCTGTTTTTT